This T cell receptor (beta chain) derives from a study of T cells in Graves' hyperthyroidism and ophthalmopathy. Ten or more counts support this clonotype. Amplified regions were TCR beta CDR3 sequences from RNA transcripts. In the first-round RT-PCR of the TCR CDR3, the HTBI primer set was used. TCRdb reprocessed the multiplex PCR reads via MiXCR and lists one record per CDR3 protein. The sample holds about 200,000 distinct CDR3 sequences, less than 20% seen once. There are 14 residues in the CDR3. The germline V and J ends were trimmed by 5 bases and 1 base, with 9 bases remaining between them. Germline CDR1 MNHEY, CDR2 SMNVEV (reference sequence).

The gene calls are TRBV27 and TRBJ2-1, with D unresolved. Material for sequencing was blood. The sequence was obtained from a woman between 50 and 59 years old with Graves' hyperthyroidism. The CDR3 sequence: CASSAADSYNEQFF. DNA of the CDR3: TGTGCCAGCAGTGCGGCAGATTCCTACAATGAGCAGTTCTTC.